This T cell receptor (beta chain) came from a study of a mutant IDH1 vaccine in newly diagnosed glioma (dated by TCRdb to the early 2020s). For the wider study: Eight vaccinations were administered to patients in weeks 1, 3, 5, 7, 11, 15, 19 and 23, corresponding to visits V03 through V10. Of the 25 to 40 patients who were treated, about 62% were male and approximately 38% were female, and the mean age was around 41 years. Peripheral blood was collected at six visits: V03 (baseline), V05, V07, V10, V12 and V13. Longitudinal TCRB deep sequencing was done for some 25 treated patients, wherever samples were available for exploratory analyses. In the chemotherapy-containing groups, vaccination started alongside temozolomide cycles, whereas in patients who had radiotherapy alone it started 4-6 weeks after radiotherapy. Prior to enrollment, patients had been given standard therapy consisting of radiotherapy alone, temozolomide alone, or radiochemotherapy with temozolomide, with the combination given to most patients.

Points on this clone: Its binding antigen is unknown. No much larger clone is present one base from it, and per-base qualities are unavailable.

Overall study outcomes, separate from this receptor: The authors stated that sample limitations prevented analyses of patient blood samples from being reproduced. PBMC samples for TCRB deep sequencing were selected based on availability. No apparent relationship was observed between pseudoprogression and alterations in the top peripheral T cell clonotypes detected by TCRB sequencing. Immune responses induced by the vaccine were seen in 90% to 95% of patients across multiple MHC alleles.

The library was produced with the immunoSEQ multiplex PCR assay. The hsTCRB Kit was used according to the manufacturer's protocol to amplify rearranged TCR beta chain sequences. An Illumina MiSeq was used to sequence the TCRB libraries. For the original study's pipeline: Demultiplexing, trimming and gene mapping were performed with the kit vendor's proprietary platform. Sourced from immuneACCESS, this table was stored by TCRdb with only in-frame sequences that have V and J called. A share of the clones is absent; for the studies checked, an unresolved V gene accounts for under half, and the remainder has no known explanation. The V and J calls and the clone size are those of that table, but D and trimming were determined from the DNA. Recorded for this sample are 40,000 to 50,000 clones; 78% of them occurred a single time. The leading ten clones occupy roughly 6.3% of the sample. The time point label corresponds to: week 23, last vaccination. Each vaccine dose was 300 ug of a 20-mer mutant IDH1 peptide in Montanide, given subcutaneously with topical imiquimod. Donors had newly diagnosed WHO grade 3 or 4 IDH1-mutant astrocytomas with loss of nuclear ATRX. The samples were drawn from NOA16, a multicentre, single-arm, open-label phase I trial in Germany that tested a mutant IDH1 peptide vaccine in humans for the first time. Genomic DNA for TCRB sequencing was isolated from EDTA blood with the DNeasy Blood and Tissue Kit.

CDR1 and CDR2 are read off the germline V gene as SGHVS and FQNEAQ. The CDR3, from cysteine to phenylalanine, totals 15 residues. The kept DNA is CDR3 alone, 45 bases in frame from the first base. The junction carries 15 bases between V and J, which are trimmed by 0 bases and 6 bases respectively. This receptor was taken from a woman in her 40s with glioma. Some clones in this sample may be carry-over from other donors' samples. The rearrangement combines TRBV7-8 with TRBJ2-7, with no confidently assigned D gene. Sequencing used PBMCs, obtained from a glioma patient whose treatment included an IDH1 peptide vaccine. The CDR3 loop reads CASSLAQVGVGEQYF. Here is the DNA: TGTGCCAGCAGCTTAGCGCAGGTTGGGGTTGGCGAGCAGTACTTC. Here the CDR3 is joined to the reference TRBV7-8 and TRBJ2-7 genes, and the full variable domain is: GAGVSQSPRYKVAKRGQDVALRCDPISGHVSLFWYQQALGQGPEFLTYFQNEAQLDKSGLPSDRFFAERPEGSVSTLKIQRTQQEDSAVYLCASSLAQVGVGEQYFGPGTRLTVT.